One sample yielded the 8 T cell receptor beta chains listed below, sequenced in a study of somatic mutations in cytotoxic T cells in rheumatoid arthritis. This table comes from immunoSEQ multiplex PCR, and its TCRdb copy is limited to in-frame clones, with some not included. The table shows more than 35,000 clones, with approximately 80% occurring only once. The specimen sequenced was CD8+ T cells sorted from blood. All receptors derive from a man aged 40-50 years in good health.

This clone was seen only a few times. CDR3 sequence: CASSSQGHGELFF. The CDR3 region has the DNA TGTGCCAGCAGTTCCCAGGGCCACGGGGAGCTGTTTTTT. The chain employs TRBV27 and TRBJ2-2; perhaps TRBD1 as D (5 bases). V shed 4 bases and J shed 7 bases, with 10 bases lying between them. The germline V gene has CDR1 MNHEY and CDR2 SMNVEV (reference sequence). The CDR3 covers 13 residues.

The rearrangement uses TRBV7-9 and TRBJ1-1; D is unresolved. This CDR3 comprises 13 residues. The ends were cut back, 3 bases at V and 3 bases at J, with 8 bases in the middle. The V gene's germline CDR1 is SEHNR and CDR2 FQNEAQ (reference sequence). The CDR3 spells CASSFLLDTEAFF. CDR3 bases: TGTGCCAGCAGCTTTTTGCTCGACACTGAAGCTTTCTTT.

The genes are TRBV6-1 and TRBJ1-2, with a possible D match to TRBD1 (5 bases). Germline V gene sequence: CDR1 MNHNS, CDR2 SASEGT. The CDR3 runs to 14 residues. With 3 bases removed from V and 3 bases from J, the gap between germline ends came to 11 bases. In DNA, the CDR3 is TGTGCCAGCAGTGATTTGGGGACGGACTATGGCTACACCTTC. Translating it yields CASSDLGTDYGYTF.

This clone was found once. The chain joins TRBV28 to TRBJ2-1, with 9 nucleotides matching TRBD2. CDR3 length: 17 residues. V was clipped by 8 bases and J by 0 bases; unmatched bases: 11. Germline values: CDR1 MDHEN, CDR2 SYDVKM. The CDR3 is CASGWASGTRSYNEQFF. The CDR3 DNA is TGTGCCAGCGGTTGGGCTAGCGGGACTCGCTCCTACAATGAGCAGTTCTTC.

The V gene is TRBV19, the J gene TRBJ1-2, with 7 bases identical to TRBD1. The V gene end was trimmed by 9 bases and the J gene end by 4 bases; junction bases not matched to a gene: 11. CDR1 and CDR2 (germline): LNHDA, SQIVND (reference sequence). The CDR3 is 14 amino acids. The CDR3 nucleotides read TGTGCCAGCAACCCCTCGACAGGGTTCTATGGCTACACCTTC. Translation: CASNPSTGFYGYTF.

This sequence joins TRBV7-6 and TRBJ1-5; D unresolved. CDR1 and CDR2 (germline): SGHVS, FNYEAQ. The CDR3 runs to 13 residues. V lost 5 bases, J lost 4 bases, and 9 bases lay in between. The CDR3, as DNA: TGTGCCAGCAGCCCAGGAGAGAATCAGCCCCAGCATTTT. Translated: CASSPGENQPQHF. The full variable domain, with the rest looked up from reference TRBV7-6 and TRBJ1-5, is GAGVSQSPRYKVTKRGQDVALRCDPISGHVSLYWYRQALGQGPEFLTYFNYEAQQDKSGLPNDRFSAERPEGSISTLTIQRTEQRDSAMYRCASSPGENQPQHFGDGTRLSIL.

This chain joins TRBV28 and TRBJ1-4; possible D gene TRBD1, 5 bases. Trimming cost V 1 base and J 0 bases, with 9 bases left between them. The CDR3 length is 16 residues. Germline-derived CDR1 and CDR2 are MDHEN and SYDVKM. CDR3 in amino acids: CASSLYTGSTNEKLFF. CDR3 in DNA: TGTGCCAGCAGTTTATACACAGGATCAACTAATGAAAAACTGTTTTTT. The variable domain in full, completed from reference TRBV28 and TRBJ1-4, reads DVKVTQSSRYLVKRTGEKVFLECVQDMDHENMFWYRQDPGLGLRLIYFSYDVKMKEKGDIPEGYSVSREKKERFSLILESASTNQTSMYLCASSLYTGSTNEKLFFGSGTQLSVL.

V gene TRBV28 combines with J gene TRBJ2-3, with 10 bases identical to TRBD1. CDR3 length: 16 amino acids. Losses at the gene ends were 5 bases for V and 6 bases for J; bases not matched to a gene: 11. Per the germline V gene, CDR1 is MDHEN and CDR2 is SYDVKM. CDR3 coding DNA: TGTGCCAGCAGTACCCAAGACAGGGGGCAGGCGGATACGCAGTATTTT. Translating it yields CASSTQDRGQADTQYF.